A selection of T cell receptor beta chains follows, all from one sample in a study of technical replicates of blood from a handful of donors. Sequencing used immunoSEQ multiplex PCR; TCRdb keeps in-frame clones, though not all of them. This sample has around 90,000 clones; around 94% occur once, and the top ten carry more than 0.2%. The material sequenced was T cells isolated from PBMCs. Receptor source: a human donor in good health. CDR3s include the opening cysteine and the closing phenylalanine or tryptophan. D genes are given only for firm matches. Where a row states a size, it is once, few, many or the class of an expanded clone; other rows omit it.

TRBJ2-1	.	TRBV2	.	TGTGCCAGCAGTTTTCTCCCCGGGACTCAAGACAATGAGCAGTTCTTC	CASSFLPGTQDNEQFF
TRBJ2-3	.	TRBV2	.	TGTGCCAGCACCCGGACGGGATTTAACACAGATACGCAGTATTTT	CASTRTGFNTDTQYF
TRBJ1-4	.	TRBV5-6	.	TGTGCCAGCAGCATGGGACACCTGACAACTAATGAAAAACTGTTTTTT	CASSMGHLTTNEKLFF
TRBJ1-1	TRBD1	TRBV5-8	.	TGTGCCAGCAGCCCGAGGACAGGGCCTAACACTGAAGCTTTCTTT	CASSPRTGPNTEAFF
TRBJ2-7	TRBD1	TRBV7-9	.	TGTGCCAGCAGCCTTACGGACAGGTCCAACGGGCACGAGCAGTACTTC	CASSLTDRSNGHEQYF
TRBJ2-5	TRBD2	TRBV27	.	TGTGCCAGCAGTCCCATGCGGGAGGGCGTTCCCCAGGACCAAGAGACCCAGTACTTC	CASSPMREGVPQDQETQYF
TRBJ1-5	.	TRBV6-1	.	TGTGCCAGCAGTGAACACCATTTGAGTTTCAGGCAGCCCCAGCATTTT	CASSEHHLSFRQPQHF
TRBJ2-6	.	TRBV29-1	.	TGCAGCGTTGAGCTCTTTGAAAATCAGGGTACGGGGGCCAACGTCCTGACTTTC	CSVELFENQGTGANVLTF
TRBJ2-3	TRBD2	TRBV5-4	.	TGTGCCAGCAGCTCCCTCCCTAGCGGGGGGGCGGCAGATACGCAGTATTTT	CASSSLPSGGAADTQYF
TRBJ1-2	.	TRBV7-3	.	TGTGCCAGCAGCTCCTACAGGGTCTCAAACTATGGCTACACCTTC	CASSSYRVSNYGYTF
TRBJ1-3	TRBD1	TRBV2	.	TGTGCCAGCAGCGTACAGGGGGTGTTCTCTGGAAACACCATATATTTT	CASSVQGVFSGNTIYF
TRBJ2-1	.	TRBV13	.	TGTGCCAGCAGCTGGAGAAAGAGCTCCTACAATGAGCAGTTCTTC	CASSWRKSSYNEQFF
TRBJ2-5	.	TRBV5-1	.	TGCGCCAGCAGCTTGGTAGGAGGGAAAGAGACCCAGTACTTC	CASSLVGGKETQYF
TRBJ2-7	.	TRBV19	.	TGTGCCAGTAGTATCGGTGGTGACACATTCTACGAGCAGTACTTC	CASSIGGDTFYEQYF
TRBJ2-1	TRBD1	TRBV5-4	.	TGTGCCAGCAGCTTCAGGGGGCCCGCCTACAATGAGCAGTTCTTC	CASSFRGPAYNEQFF
TRBJ2-7	.	TRBV5-5	.	TGTGCCAGCAGCCAGAGGAGGGAAGCCCCCTACGAGCAGTACTTC	CASSQRREAPYEQYF
TRBJ1-5	TRBD1	TRBV5-6	.	TGTGCCAGCAGCTTACGGTCCGGGACAGGGAGTTATAGCAATCAGCCCCAGCATTTT	CASSLRSGTGSYSNQPQHF
TRBJ1-1	.	TRBV28	.	TGTGCCAGCAGTTTAGCACACCTCATGAACACTGAAGCTTTCTTT	CASSLAHLMNTEAFF
TRBJ2-4	TRBD2	TRBV6-4	once	TGTGCCAGCTCTCGGACTAGCGCCTGGGGAAACATTCAGTACTTC	CASSRTSAWGNIQYF
TRBJ2-3	.	TRBV23-1	.	TGCGCCAGCAGTCAATGGGAGAGGATCACAGATACGCAGTATTTT	CASSQWERITDTQYF
TRBJ2-3	TRBD1	TRBV7-9	.	TGTGCCAGCAGCTTATTGAGACAGGGACCCACAGATACGCAGTATTTT	CASSLLRQGPTDTQYF
TRBJ2-1	TRBD2	TRBV5-6	.	TGTGCCAGCAGCTTCCTAGCGGGAGAAGGAGCTCTGGACAATGAGCAGTTCTTC	CASSFLAGEGALDNEQFF
TRBJ2-1	.	TRBV6-6	.	TGTGCCAGCAGTCCACAGGGCGGATCCTACAATGAGCAGTTCTTC	CASSPQGGSYNEQFF
TRBJ2-7	.	TRBV5-4	once	TGTGCCAGCAGCCCGCTTAGTCCAGGGGCAAAGTACGAGCAGTACTTC	CASSPLSPGAKYEQYF
TRBJ1-6	.	TRBV5-4	.	TGTGCCAGCAGTGAGTCGAATTCACCCCTCCACTTT	CASSESNSPLHF
TRBJ1-1	TRBD1	TRBV6-5	.	TGTGCCAGCAGTTACGACAGGGGGAACACTGAAGCTTTCTTT	CASSYDRGNTEAFF
TRBJ1-1	TRBD1	TRBV27	.	TGTGCCAGCAGTTTATACAGGGGGCTAACTGAAGCTTTCTTT	CASSLYRGLTEAFF
TRBJ2-5	TRBD2	TRBV11-3	.	TGTGCCAGCAGCCCGGGACTAGTGCCAGAGACCCAGTACTTC	CASSPGLVPETQYF
TRBJ2-3	TRBD2	TRBV5-1	.	TGCGCCAGCAGCTTGGGGAGCGGGGGGGCCACAGATACGCAGTATTTT	CASSLGSGGATDTQYF
TRBJ2-7	TRBD1	TRBV25-1	.	TGTGCCAGCGGACGGACAGGGCGGTACGAGCAGTACTTC	CASGRTGRYEQYF
TRBJ1-2	TRBD1	TRBV11-2	.	TGTGCCAGCAGCTTGGGACAGACTTACTATGGCTACACCTTC	CASSLGQTYYGYTF
TRBJ2-3	TRBD2	TRBV9	once	TGTGCCAGCAGCGTAGGGCTAGCGGAGGGGTCGATTACGCAGTATTTT	CASSVGLAEGSITQYF
TRBJ2-1	TRBD2	TRBV10-3	.	TGTGCCATCAGTTCCCCCCCGGGACTAGCGGGAGGTACCACCTACAATGAGCAGTTCTTC	CAISSPPGLAGGTTYNEQFF
TRBJ2-5	TRBD2	TRBV4-1	.	TGCGCCAGCAGCCTGGGGACTAGCGGGAGTAACGCAGAGACCCAGTACTTC	CASSLGTSGSNAETQYF
TRBJ2-7	TRBD1	TRBV4-1	once	TGCGCCAGCAGCCAAGACAGGGGGCTTTCCTACGAGCAGTACTTC	CASSQDRGLSYEQYF
TRBJ2-7	.	TRBV7-6	.	TGTGCCAGCAGCTTAGCGTTCTTTACTAGGCTACGGTACGAGCAGTACTTC	CASSLAFFTRLRYEQYF
TRBJ2-7	TRBD1	TRBV7-2	once	TGTGCCAGCAGCACTCGGACAGGACTGTACGAGCAGTACTTC	CASSTRTGLYEQYF
TRBJ2-1	TRBD2	TRBV5-1	.	TGCGCCAGTTATAATCTGGCGGGAGGTTACAATGAGCAGTTCTTC	CASYNLAGGYNEQFF
TRBJ2-7	.	TRBV19	.	TGTGCCAGTAGTATAATGTCGGGGCTAGCGAGCTACGAGCAGTACTTC	CASSIMSGLASYEQYF
TRBJ2-7	TRBD1	TRBV28	.	TGTGCCAGCAGTTTGAGAGCAGGGGGCTTAAACGAGCAGTACTTC	CASSLRAGGLNEQYF
TRBJ2-7	TRBD2	TRBV18	.	TGTGCCAGCTCACCACTGACTAGCGGGGGACTCTCCTACGAGCAGTACTTC	CASSPLTSGGLSYEQYF
TRBJ2-2	TRBD1	TRBV18	.	TGTGCCAGCTCACCACGGGACAGGGGAAACACCGGGGAGCTGTTTTTT	CASSPRDRGNTGELFF
TRBJ1-4	TRBD1	TRBV27	.	TGTGCCAGCAGTTTATTGAGCGACAGGGACGAAAAACTGTTTTTT	CASSLLSDRDEKLFF
TRBJ1-4	.	TRBV10-1	.	TGCGCCAGCAGTGAGGGCAGATCAACTAATGAAAAACTGTTTTTT	CASSEGRSTNEKLFF
TRBJ2-7	TRBD2	TRBV5-1	.	TGCGCCAGCAGCTTATTAGCGGGGAACTCCTACGAGCAGTACTTC	CASSLLAGNSYEQYF
TRBJ2-5	.	TRBV13	.	TGTGCCAGCAGCACCTTTACGACAGGGACCCAGTACTTC	CASSTFTTGTQYF
TRBJ1-1	.	TRBV7-3	.	TGTGCCAGCAGCTTAAAGGTAGGGGGGGGTCCTAGTAACACTGAAGCTTTCTTT	CASSLKVGGGPSNTEAFF
TRBJ2-2	TRBD2	TRBV6-1	once	TGTGCCAGCAGTGACGGACTAGCGGGACCGAACACCGGGGAGCTGTTTTTT	CASSDGLAGPNTGELFF
TRBJ2-1	TRBD2	TRBV7-2	.	TGTGCCAGCAGCTTAAGTAGGTGGCTAGCGGGAAACAATGAGCAGTTCTTC	CASSLSRWLAGNNEQFF
TRBJ2-2	.	TRBV11-3	.	TGTGCCAGCAGCTTAAACTACGCGAGCACCGGGGAGCTGTTTTTT	CASSLNYASTGELFF
TRBJ2-7	.	TRBV27	.	TGTGCCAGCAGTTTAGGGAGAACGGGAACTCCCTCCTACGAGCAGTACTTC	CASSLGRTGTPSYEQYF